The subject of this entry is one T cell receptor (beta chain). Deletions cut 0 bases from V and 7 bases from J, with 12 bases between. There are 14 residues in the CDR3. The germline gives CDR1 MNHEY, CDR2 SVGAGI. This sample stems from a study of cytotoxic CD8 clonotypes in ibrutinib-treated CLL. In the study overall: The patients comprised roughly 10 relapsed/refractory and roughly 15 treatment-naive cases, 17 IGHV unmutated. Among the samples, the mean was roughly 280,000 productive templates and fewer than 95,000 productive rearrangements.

The method was immunoSEQ multiplex PCR; TCRdb's version includes in-frame clones alone and lacks a portion of them. This table holds 140,000 to 150,000 clones, approximately 80% found once. Sample: PBMCs, taken after 24 months of ibrutinib treatment. The receptor was derived from a human donor with chronic lymphocytic leukemia. This chain links TRBV6-5 with TRBJ1-2, with a possible D match to TRBD1 (5 bases). The CDR3 DNA is TGTGCCAGCAGTTACTCGAGGGGACGGGGTGGCTACACCTTC. Translating gives CASSYSRGRGGYTF.